This is a list of T cell receptor beta chains from one sample in a study of coeliac disease. Sequenced by immunoSEQ multiplex PCR; TCRdb stores in-frame clones only, minus some. The sample records several thousand clones, roughly 69% being singletons. The sample taken for sequencing was lamina propria lymphocytes from the gut. All receptors come from a man aged 30 to 45 with celiac disease. Both conserved end residues are trimmed from each CDR3. Only some rows state a clone size, as once, few, many or a class for expanded clones.

CDR3aa,v_gene,abundance,j_gene
ASSQRPGSGANVLT,TRBV4-3,.,TRBJ2-6
AWTPTRSNEQF,TRBV30,few,TRBJ2-1
ASSSRTSGTYEQY,TRBV19,.,TRBJ2-7
ASSPGQGFTIY,TRBV7-9,.,TRBJ1-3
ASMSPRTGIEKLF,TRBV19,.,TRBJ1-4
ATSRQGGYQETQY,TRBV15,.,TRBJ2-5
SVVTGGGYEQY,TRBV29-1,.,TRBJ2-7
ASSPRTSGGNEQF,TRBV7-2,.,TRBJ2-1
ASSQDLVAGGVGNTGELF,TRBV4-2,.,TRBJ2-2
ASRVGQGRRDTQY,TRBV6-1,.,TRBJ2-3
ASSQLRRVHHEQF,TRBV16,few,TRBJ2-1
ASSPSQGYEQY,TRBV18,.,TRBJ2-7
AGSQDYGGTGANVLT,TRBV4-1,.,TRBJ2-6
ASWGLSYGYT,TRBV9,few,TRBJ1-2
ASGLSFNTEAF,TRBV12-5,.,TRBJ1-1
ASRLGGSRAGELF,TRBV15,few,TRBJ2-2
ATQRGVGGRLF,TRBV28,.,TRBJ2-1